This TCR beta chain was captured in a study of technical replicates of blood from a few donors. Data came from immunoSEQ multiplex PCR; TCRdb stores just in-frame clones and leaves some out. Found here are about 70,000 clones, approximately 96% of them singletons; the top ten hold 0.2% to 0.25%. This CDR3 spans 14 amino acids. V was pared by 8 bases and J by 0 bases, with 10 bases between. Germline lookup yields CDR1 MDHEN and CDR2 SYDVKM. What was sequenced was T cells isolated from PBMCs. The TCR comes from a human donor in good health. This chain links TRBV28 with TRBJ1-4; unclear D gene. Written as DNA, the CDR3 is TGTGCCAGCCGCCGACAATCAACTAATGAAAAACTGTTTTTT. Protein product: CASRRQSTNEKLFF.